The following is a T cell receptor (beta chain) sequence with its context. Trimming pared 4 bases from V and 10 bases from J, leaving 13 bases between. This CDR3 has 13 amino acids. CDR1 and CDR2 from the germline V gene are SNHLY and FYNNEI. The source of the sample is a study of shared clonotypes between healthy human individuals. The study separated CD4+ cells into CD45RA+ naive and CD45RA-negative memory subsets. Assay used: immunoSEQ multiplex PCR; TCRdb lists only in-frame clones, some missing. Found here are around 1.4 million clones, about 98.5% of them singletons; the top ten hold roughly 0.36%.

The chain is built from TRBV2 and TRBJ1-4; tentatively, D is TRBD1 (5 bases). The sample taken for sequencing was naive CD4+ T cells sorted from blood. Subset reported: CD45RA+ positively selected. The TCR sequence derives from a man aged 30-40 years in good health. CDR3 bases: TGTGCCAGCAGTGCTCGGGGCGAGACAAAACTGTTTTTT. It is translated as CASSARGETKLFF.